The 2 T cell receptor beta chains given below trace back to one sample, sequenced in a study of tumor-infiltrating lymphocytes in primary liver carcinoma. With a constant-region primer, TCR beta cDNA was made from about 0.5 ug of total RNA. The TCR beta library was amplified through three nested multiplex PCR rounds in a modified ARM-PCR procedure. Primers for the first two PCR rounds were TRBV1-TRBV30 forward primers and a C-beta reverse primer (about 10 cycles per round). MiXCR, applied by TCRdb to the multiplex PCR reads, yields one record per CDR3 protein. The repertoire consists of 45,000 or so distinct CDR3 sequences, with around 70% occurring once and the leading ten covering under 20%. Both RNA and DNA were isolated together from about 21-30 mg of bulk tissue that had not been sorted. Specimen: liver tumor tissue from sampling region 2. Specified subset: tumor region T2, inferior pole. All receptors come from a man aged 35-49 years with primary liver carcinoma and hepatitis B virus infection.

This sequence joins TRBV29-1 and TRBJ2-3; D is unclear. In germline, CDR1 is SQVTM, CDR2 ANQGSEA. The CDR3 extends over 16 amino acids. The germline V and J ends were trimmed by 7 bases and 0 bases, with 20 bases remaining between them. CDR3 in DNA: TGCAGCGCCGCGGAAGTGGACGGACGTAGCACAGATACGCAGTATTTT. Protein sequence: CSAAEVDGRSTDTQYF.

This clonotype has a single count. Compared with germline, one end of the junction differs, possibly owing to a read error. The chain has TRBV11-2 and TRBJ2-1, with TRBD2 matching over 8 bases. Per the germline V gene, CDR1 is SGHAT and CDR2 is FQNNGV. The CDR3 covers 17 residues. For the CDR3, the DNA is TGTGCCAGCAGCTTGGATAGGGGCGGGAGGTTTTACAATGTGCAGTTCTTC. Translation gives CASSLDRGGRFYNVQFF.